This TCR beta chain was captured by sequencing in a study of shared clonotypes between healthy human individuals. Profiling relied on immunoSEQ multiplex PCR, and the TCRdb table lists in-frame clones only, not all of them. The sample records about 680,000 clones, less than 85% being singletons. This clone was detected ten times or more. Its antigen is still unknown. Study conclusions and caveats: Naive subsets tended to show greater estimated richness than memory subsets. Some clonotypes were shared by all four sorted-subset donors, while others were not shared. The non-shared ones had lower generation probabilities than the shared ones. Naive CD4 clonotype sharing across several donors was approximately 5%.

The germline gives CDR1 DFQATT, CDR2 SNEGSKA (reference sequence). With 0 bases removed from V and 6 bases from J, the gap between germline ends came to 3 bases. The CDR3 consists of 11 residues. The sequence came from a woman younger than 45 in good health. The chain couples TRBV20-1 to TRBJ2-4, with D unresolved. The sample consisted of memory CD4+ T cells sorted from blood. Regarding subset: CD45RA-negative fraction. The CDR3: CSARDSNIQYF. CDR3 nucleotides: TGCAGTGCTAGAGACTCAAACATTCAGTACTTC.